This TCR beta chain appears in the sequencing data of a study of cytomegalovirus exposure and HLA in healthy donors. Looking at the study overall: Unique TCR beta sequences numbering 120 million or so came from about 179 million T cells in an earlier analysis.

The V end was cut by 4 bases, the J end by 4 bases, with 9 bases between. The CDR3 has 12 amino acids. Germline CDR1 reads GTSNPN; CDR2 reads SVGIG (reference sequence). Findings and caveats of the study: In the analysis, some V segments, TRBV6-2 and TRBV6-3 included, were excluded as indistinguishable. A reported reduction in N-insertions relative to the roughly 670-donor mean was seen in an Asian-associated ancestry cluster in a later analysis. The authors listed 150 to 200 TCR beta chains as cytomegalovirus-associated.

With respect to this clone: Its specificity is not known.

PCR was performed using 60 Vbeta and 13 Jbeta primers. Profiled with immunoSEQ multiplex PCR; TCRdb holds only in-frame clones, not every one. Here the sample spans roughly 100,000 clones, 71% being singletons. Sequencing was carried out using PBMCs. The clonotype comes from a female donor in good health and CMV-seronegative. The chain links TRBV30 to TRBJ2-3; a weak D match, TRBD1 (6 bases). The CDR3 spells CAWNPGADTQYF. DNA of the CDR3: TGTGCCTGGAATCCAGGGGCAGATACGCAGTATTTT.